The 7 T cell receptor beta chains below all came from one sample that was sequenced in a study of circulating CD8 cells and anti-PD-1 response in melanoma. Live CD3+CD8+TCRalphabeta+ cells were sorted into four subsets by PD-1 and/or TIGIT. Each library started from roughly 15 ng of total RNA using the QIAseq Immune Repertoire TCR panel. TCRdb recomputed calls from the reads with MiXCR, one row per CDR3 protein. Of roughly 990 distinct CDR3 sequences in the sample, roughly 9.8% are singletons; the top ten hold approximately 15%. The sample here was CD8+ T cells from PBMCs, taken at baseline or after one month of anti-PD-1 therapy (not recorded which). The receptor source for this set is a human donor with melanoma.

By share, this clonotype counts as large. The rearrangement links TRBV25-1 to TRBJ2-3; D remains ambiguous. The V gene's germline CDR1 is MGHDK and CDR2 SYGVNS. This CDR3 spans 12 amino acids. The germline V and J ends were trimmed by 8 bases and 1 base, with 7 bases remaining between them. CDR3 loop: CASGWGTDTQYF. Here the CDR3 DNA reads TGTGCCAGCGGATGGGGCACAGATACGCAGTATTTT.

This clonotype is labeled medium-sized. This chain connects TRBV19 to TRBJ2-1; D not certain. The CDR3 spans 15 residues. V was shortened by 3 bases and J by 0 bases, with 9 bases between the two germline ends. From germline, CDR1 is LNHDA and CDR2 SQIVND (reference sequence). The CDR3 loop is CASSIYSSSYNEQFF. The CDR3 DNA reads as TGTGCCAGTAGTATTTACAGCAGCTCCTACAATGAGCAGTTCTTC.

This clonotype is large by share. The chain couples TRBV12-3 or TRBV12-4 to TRBJ2-2, with no clear D. The CDR3 runs 17 residues. V was pared by 5 bases and J by 2 bases, with 18 bases between. For the CDR3, the DNA is TGTGCCAGCAGTACATTCCGGGCCATACAAAACACCGGGGAGCTGTTTTTT. As protein: CASSTFRAIQNTGELFF.

This clonotype is labeled medium-sized. J is TRBJ2-2 and V is TRBV29-1; a possible D gene is TRBD2 (6 bases). CDR1 SQVTM and CDR2 ANQGSEA come from the germline V gene. V was shortened by 0 bases and J by 0 bases, with 8 bases between the two germline ends. The CDR3 contains 15 residues. This chain's CDR3 is CSVEEGGANTGELFF. The CDR3 DNA reads TGCAGCGTTGAAGAGGGGGGAGCGAACACCGGGGAGCTGTTTTTT.

Regarding this clonotype: A much larger clone differs by one base, so this may be a read error. The final CDR3 position lacks the conserved phenylalanine or tryptophan, pointing to a likely read error. The chain combines TRBV7-6 with TRBJ2-1, with 10 positions matching TRBD2. Germline V gene lookup returns CDR1 SGHVS and CDR2 FNYEAQ. The CDR3 loop spans 15 amino acids. CDR3 coding DNA: TGTGCCAGCAGCCTAGCGGGGGCCTTCTACAATGAGCAGTTCCTC. Residues: CASSLAGAFYNEQFL.

This clonotype is large by share. V and J are TRBV19 and TRBJ2-1, with D perhaps matching TRBD1 or TRBD2 (6 bases each). The CDR3 extends over 13 amino acids. Trimming took off 6 bases at V and 6 bases at J, with 12 bases between the two ends. Germline lookup yields CDR1 LNHDA and CDR2 SQIVND (reference sequence). CDR3: CASSGSGANEQFF. The CDR3, as DNA: TGTGCCAGTAGCGGGTCGGGGGCCAATGAGCAGTTCTTC.

This clonotype is medium-sized (0.01 to 0.1%) within its sample. CDR3 loop: CASSITGPINQPQHF. As DNA, the CDR3 is TGTGCCAGTAGTATAACGGGACCGATCAATCAGCCCCAGCATTTT. The chain joins TRBV19 to TRBJ1-5, with D tentatively TRBD1 (5 bases). The CDR3 consists of 15 residues. V lost 2 bases, J lost 3 bases, and 11 bases lay in between. CDR1 LNHDA and CDR2 SQIVND come from the germline V gene (reference sequence). Full variable domain (remainder filled in from reference TRBV19 and TRBJ1-5): DGGITQSPKYLFRKEGQNVTLSCEQNLNHDAMYWYRQDPGQGLRLIYYSQIVNDFQKGDIAEGYSVSREKKESFPLTVTSAQKNPTAFYLCASSITGPINQPQHFGDGTRLSIL.